Sequencing of this T cell receptor (beta chain) was carried out in a study of cytomegalovirus exposure and HLA in healthy donors. This CDR3 is built from 13 residues. The V gene lost 7 bases and the J gene lost 4 bases, with 13 bases spanning the gap. Per germline, CDR1 SGHTA and CDR2 FQGNSA. Researchers ran the PCR with 60 Vbeta and 13 Jbeta primers. Here immunoSEQ multiplex PCR was the method, and the copy in TCRdb shows in-frame clones only, minus some. The profile covers 42,000 or so clones, with about 47% appearing a single time and 9.5% to 13% taken by the ten largest. This chain uses TRBV7-2 with TRBJ1-2; D possibly corresponds to TRBD1 (6 bases). The sequence derives from a human donor in good health. What was sequenced was PBMCs. The CDR3 is CASTQQGRYGYTF. CDR3 DNA: TGTGCCAGCACCCAACAGGGCCGCTATGGCTACACCTTC.